These T cell receptor beta chains were read from a single sample in a study of technical replicates of blood from a few donors. TCRdb's copy holds only in-frame clones and misses some; the assay was immunoSEQ multiplex PCR. The sample has around 73,000 clones, roughly nine tenths seen once. Specimen: PBMCs. The receptors derive from a human donor in good health. Some clones in this sample may be carry-over from other donors' samples. The CDR3 runs from the conserved cysteine through the conserved F or W.

v_call cdr3_aa
TRBV7-3 CASSPGGLAGLQETQYF
TRBV7-2 CASSRNQGLVHGYTF
TRBV5-1 CASAGQRGANVLTF
TRBV11-2 CASSPMDKPLYGYTF
TRBV5-1 CASSYDGSSGNTIYF
TRBV9 CASSDKREGPEQYF
TRBV12-5 CASGNGQGGQPQHF
TRBV7-2 CASSILGQGAGDTQYF
TRBV7-9 CASSSLTGGIYGYTF
TRBV19 CASSRTVATDTQYF
TRBV4-3 CASSQQRYYNEQFF
TRBV30 CAWSVRGPYTQYF
TRBV5-4 CASSLGTGGAGELFF
TRBV5-3 CARSKPGGHNEKLFF
TRBV20-1 CSAGGGGEQFF
TRBV7-8 CASSLQEISGNTIYF